Shown below are 2 T cell receptor beta chains from a single sample sequenced in a study of shared clonotypes between healthy human individuals. The naive CD8 fraction comprised CD45RO-negative cells positively selected for CCR7 and excluded terminally differentiated effector memory CD45RA+ cells. Data came from immunoSEQ multiplex PCR; TCRdb stores just in-frame clones and leaves some out. Among around 610,000 clones, about 95% were seen once, and the ten largest hold about 0.12%. Sequenced input: naive CD8+ T cells sorted from blood. The receptors originated from a woman younger than 45 in good health.

J is TRBJ1-5 and V is TRBV30; no definite D call. The CDR3 runs 14 residues. The germline V gene encodes CDR1 GTSNPN and CDR2 SVGIG (reference sequence). The V gene lost 3 bases and the J gene lost 2 bases, with 11 bases spanning the gap. CDR3 sequence (DNA): TGTGCCTGGAGCATACTGGGCGGCAATCAGCCCCAGCATTTT. Translated: CAWSILGGNQPQHF.

This clone was observed a few times. The J gene is TRBJ1-2, the V gene TRBV10-3; D uncertain. CDR1 and CDR2 from the germline V gene are ENHRY and SYGVKD. The length of the CDR3 is 12 residues. Trimming took off 7 bases at V and 8 bases at J, with 14 bases between the two ends. CDR3 loop: CAINNSGRGYTF. The CDR3 coding sequence is TGTGCCATCAACAACTCTGGTAGGGGCTACACCTTC.